The entry below describes one T cell receptor (beta chain). Its antigen is undetermined. Sequencing was performed with immunoSEQ multiplex PCR; in TCRdb, only in-frame clones are kept and a portion is missing. Of more than 7,000 clones detected, approximately 90% appear once; the ten largest clones hold 4% to 5%. The data were obtained in a study of T cell clonotyping in hematopoietic cell transplantation. Germline values: CDR1 SQVTM, CDR2 ANQGSEA. V lost 3 bases and J lost 4; bases outside the gene matches: 5. The CDR3 length is 13 residues. Study conclusions and caveats: Pathologically expanded recipient clonotypes increased progressively from day 30 to day 180 as diversity fell.

The source material was PBMCs, sampled 30 days after allogeneic stem cell transplant. The rearrangement uses TRBV29-1 and TRBJ1-2; 7 nucleotides agree with TRBD1. This clonotype was obtained from a female patient in her 50s who had an allogeneic stem cell transplant from an unrelated donor, so the T cells may come from the graft donor. Some clones in this sample may be carry-over from other donors' samples. The CDR3 loop is CSVDQGGVYGYTF. Here the CDR3 DNA reads TGCAGCGTTGACCAGGGGGGGGTCTATGGCTACACCTTC.